The 28 T cell receptor beta chains in this list originate from one sample, sequenced in a study of CD8 T cells in ankylosing spondylitis. A single record per CDR3 protein comes from TCRdb applying MiXCR to the 5' RACE reads. This sample has approximately 240,000 distinct CDR3 sequences, with around 25% found just once. The specimen sequenced was blood, either unsorted or a sorted T cell fraction (not recorded which). These receptors originate from a male donor with ankylosing spondylitis or in good health (not recorded which).

J is TRBJ2-2 and V is TRBV2, with TRBD1 matching over 12 bases. Germline trimming cut 6 bases from V and 6 bases from J; bases unmatched to any gene: 8. Germline V CDR1 and CDR2: SNHLY, FYNNEI. This CDR3 contains 16 residues. CDR3 sequence reads: CASSQLGQGAAGELFF. For the CDR3, the DNA is TGTGCCAGCAGCCAACTGGGACAGGGGGCTGCCGGGGAGCTGTTTTTT.

The chain is built from TRBV6-5 and TRBJ2-5, with 15 bases aligning to TRBD2. CDR1 is MNHEY and CDR2 is SVGAGI in the germline V gene. Trimming at V came to 0 bases and at J to 7 bases, leaving 12 bases not matched to a gene. The CDR3 totals 19 residues. The chain's CDR3 is CASSYSGTSGGYTLVTQYF. For the CDR3, the DNA is TGTGCCAGCAGTTACTCGGGGACTAGCGGGGGGTATACTCTGGTGACCCAGTACTTC.

The chain couples TRBV15 to TRBJ1-1; D remains ambiguous. The V gene lost 7 bases and the J gene lost 1 base, with 13 bases spanning the gap. CDR3 length equals 14 residues. Per the germline V gene, CDR1 is LNHNV and CDR2 is YYDKDF (reference sequence). CDR3 sequence reads: CATTRGRTNTEAFF. The CDR3, as DNA: TGTGCCACCACCCGAGGGAGGACGAACACTGAAGCTTTCTTT.

The genes are TRBV24-1 and TRBJ2-5; 13 bases agree with TRBD2. J was trimmed by 4 bases and V by 1 base; bases with no gene match: 11. CDR1 and CDR2 (germline): KGHDR, SFDVKD. The CDR3 length is 19 residues. The DNA for the CDR3 is TGTGCCACCAGTGATTTCGGGGCGTGGACTAGCGGGGGAAGAGAGACCCAGTACTTC. It codes for CATSDFGAWTSGGRETQYF.

This clonotype was detected only a few times. The genes are TRBV15 and TRBJ1-2, with unresolved D. In germline, CDR1 is LNHNV, CDR2 YYDKDF (reference sequence). With 0 bases removed from V and 6 bases from J, the gap between germline ends came to 11 bases. The CDR3 sequence is 14 residues long. The CDR3 protein is CATSRDRREDGYTF. CDR3 sequence (DNA): TGTGCCACCAGCAGAGATAGGAGGGAGGATGGCTACACCTTC.

This clonotype showed up many times. The chain links TRBV20-1 to TRBJ1-2, with D perhaps matching TRBD1 (6 bases). Per the germline V gene, CDR1 is DFQATT and CDR2 is SNEGSKA (reference sequence). The CDR3 spans 14 residues. Trimming removed 0 bases at V and 3 bases at J, with 11 bases between. The CDR3 region has the DNA TGCAGTGCTAGAGAAACAGGGTTGGACTATGGCTACACCTTC. This translates into CSARETGLDYGYTF.

In this sample, this clonotype turned up many times. The chain uses TRBV20-1 and TRBJ1-2, with D possibly matching TRBD1 (5 bases). Trimming stripped 3 bases from V and 4 bases from J, with 18 bases between. The CDR3 loop spans 15 amino acids. Germline CDR1 DFQATT, CDR2 SNEGSKA (reference sequence). CDR3 sequence: CSASHRQIASYGYTF. DNA for the CDR3: TGCAGTGCTAGCCATAGACAGATAGCTAGCTATGGCTACACCTTC.

This clonotype was detected once. The chain couples TRBV18 to TRBJ2-1, with 7 positions matching TRBD2. The CDR3 contains 13 residues. Germline values: CDR1 KGHSH, CDR2 LQKENI. V was pared by 3 bases and J by 10 bases, with 6 bases of the junction left unmatched. The CDR3 sequence is CASSPGGGWEQFF. As DNA, the CDR3 is TGTGCCAGCTCACCCGGCGGGGGATGGGAGCAGTTCTTC.

At least ten counts were recorded for this clonotype. This sequence joins TRBV20-1 and TRBJ2-5; TRBD2 matches at 9 bases. There are 14 residues in the CDR3. Germline CDR1 and CDR2: DFQATT and SNEGSKA (reference sequence). Germline trimming cut 4 bases from V and 5 bases from J; bases unmatched to any gene: 8. The CDR3: CSATPGTSSETQYF. Here the CDR3 DNA reads TGCAGTGCTACCCCCGGGACTAGCTCTGAGACCCAGTACTTC.

The chain combines TRBV6-1 with TRBJ2-3, with TRBD2 matching over 12 bases. There are 16 residues in the CDR3. Germline V gene data show CDR1 as MNHNS and CDR2 as SASEGT. J gave up 8 bases and V 8 bases, and 14 bases lay outside the gene matches. Written as DNA, the CDR3 is TGTGCCAGCGAGGGCCGTGGGCTAGCGGGGGGGCCTACGCAGTATTTT. Its protein is CASEGRGLAGGPTQYF.

The chain uses TRBV20-1 and TRBJ1-2; 9 bases map to TRBD1. Germline V CDR1 and CDR2: DFQATT, SNEGSKA (reference sequence). This CDR3 is built from 14 residues. Trimming cost V 3 bases and J 5 bases; bases outside gene matches: 7. CDR3 loop: CSASVRQGGYGYTF. As DNA, the CDR3 is TGCAGTGCTAGTGTCAGACAGGGGGGTTATGGCTACACCTTC.

The rearrangement uses TRBV20-1 and TRBJ2-7; 8 bases align to TRBD2. Germline lookup yields CDR1 DFQATT and CDR2 SNEGSKA (reference sequence). The CDR3 is 13 residues long. The V and J ends lost 3 bases and 6 bases, in that order; junction bases with no gene match: 7. CDR3: CSASGTSRAEQYF. For the CDR3, the DNA is TGCAGTGCTAGCGGGACTAGTAGGGCCGAGCAGTACTTC.

This clonotype was seen at least ten times. J is TRBJ2-2 and V is TRBV12-3 or TRBV12-4; 8 bases align to TRBD1. V lost 7 bases and J lost 6; bases outside the gene matches: 4. This CDR3 has 13 amino acids. In DNA, the CDR3 is TGTGCCAGCACCACGACAGGGGCCGGGGAGCTGTTTTTT. This gives the protein CASTTTGAGELFF.

This clonotype was found many times. The chain employs TRBV20-1 and TRBJ2-5; unclear D gene. The ends were cut back, 4 bases at V and 3 bases at J, with 6 bases in the middle. The length of the CDR3 is 11 residues. CDR1 and CDR2 from the germline V gene are DFQATT and SNEGSKA (reference sequence). The CDR3 here is CSAKQEETQYF. CDR3 in DNA: TGCAGTGCTAAGCAGGAAGAGACCCAGTACTTC.

This clonotype was detected many times. J is TRBJ2-3 and V is TRBV12-3 or TRBV12-4; no definite D call. Trimming left V 6 bases short and J 5 bases short, with 9 bases between. This CDR3 has 12 amino acids. CDR3 residues: CASSSSGDTQYF. The CDR3 DNA follows: TGTGCCAGCAGCTCCTCGGGAGATACGCAGTATTTT.

This clonotype was observed a handful of times. The J gene is TRBJ1-5, the V gene TRBV6-1; 7 bases are a match to TRBD1. CDR3 length equals 13 residues. CDR1 MNHNS and CDR2 SASEGT come from the germline V gene. The ends lost 5 bases at V and 6 bases at J; junction bases unmatched: 4. In DNA form, the CDR3 reads TGTGCCAGCAGTCCGACAGGGTTTCAGCCCCAGCATTTT. Translating gives CASSPTGFQPQHF.

The genes are TRBV9 and TRBJ2-5, with unresolved D. The germline V gene has CDR1 SGDLS and CDR2 YYNGEE. V was pared by 4 bases and J by 3 bases, with 13 bases between. The CDR3 has 14 amino acids. CDR3 residues: CASSLDQWEETQYF. CDR3 nucleotide sequence: TGTGCCAGCAGCCTTGACCAGTGGGAAGAGACCCAGTACTTC.

The gene calls are TRBV6-1 and TRBJ1-1; D gene unclear. From germline, CDR1 is MNHNS and CDR2 SASEGT. CDR3 length: 14 residues. V lost 7 bases, J lost 2 bases, and 14 bases lay in between. The CDR3 loop reads CASIQRRGNTEAFF. CDR3 in DNA: TGTGCCAGCATCCAAAGACGGGGAAACACTGAAGCTTTCTTT.

The chain is built from TRBV27 and TRBJ2-2; TRBD2 might be the D (6 bases). This CDR3 is 15 amino acids long. Germline V CDR1 and CDR2: MNHEY, SMNVEV (reference sequence). Between the trimmed V and J ends, which lost 5 bases and 3 bases, there was a span of 13 bases. The CDR3 DNA is TGTGCCAGCAGTCTTTGGGGGGACGACACCGGGGAGCTGTTTTTT. Translation gives CASSLWGDDTGELFF.

The genes are TRBV7-2 and TRBJ1-6; D is unclear. Trimming pared 2 bases from V and 10 bases from J, leaving 12 bases between. Germline V gives CDR1 SGHTA, CDR2 FQGNSA. The CDR3 has 14 residues. The chain's CDR3 is CASSLRNVASPLHF. The CDR3 nucleotides read TGTGCCAGCAGCTTAAGGAATGTAGCGTCACCCCTCCACTTT.

This chain joins TRBV4-2 and TRBJ2-1; D unclear. The V gene lost 5 bases and the J gene lost 0 bases, with 8 bases spanning the gap. There are 14 residues in the CDR3. In germline, CDR1 is LGHNA, CDR2 YNFKEQ. The CDR3 nucleotides read TGTGCCAGCAGCTCTACCGGCTCCTACAATGAGCAGTTCTTC. It specifies CASSSTGSYNEQFF.

This clonotype was found many times. The CDR3 loop reads CSAKRGTSTDTQYF. CDR3 nucleotide sequence: TGCAGTGCTAAGCGGGGTACAAGCACAGATACGCAGTATTTT. This sequence joins TRBV20-1 and TRBJ2-3; TRBD2 matches 7 bases. V gave up 4 bases and J gave up 0 bases; unmatched junction bases: 4. The CDR3 spans 14 residues. Germline-derived CDR1 and CDR2 are DFQATT and SNEGSKA (reference sequence).

This clonotype came up many times. The rearrangement uses TRBV3-1 and TRBJ2-2, with 10 bases aligning to TRBD2. CDR1 and CDR2 (germline): LGHDT, YNNKEL (reference sequence). The CDR3 is 14 residues long. J gave up 8 bases and V 4 bases, and 4 bases lay outside the gene matches. Here the CDR3 DNA reads TGTGCCAGCAGCCTGGCTAGCGGGGGAGGGGAGCTGTTTTTT. Amino acids: CASSLASGGGELFF.

This clonotype was observed many times. The J gene is TRBJ2-7, the V gene TRBV20-1; the D gene could be TRBD1 or TRBD2 (5 bases each). V shed 5 bases and J shed 5 bases, with 10 bases lying between them. The CDR3 has 11 residues. Germline CDR1 and CDR2: DFQATT and SNEGSKA (reference sequence). The CDR3, as DNA: TGCAGTGCTGACGGGGCCAACGAGCAGTACTTC. Residues: CSADGANEQYF.

The table lists this clonotype with many counts. The chain combines TRBV20-1 with TRBJ1-1; D is ambiguous. The CDR3 has 14 amino acids. Germline values: CDR1 DFQATT, CDR2 SNEGSKA (reference sequence). Trimming stripped 2 bases from V and 0 bases from J, with 10 bases between. CDR3 sequence: CSARYGSLNTEAFF. The CDR3 DNA reads as TGCAGTGCTAGATACGGGAGCTTGAACACTGAAGCTTTCTTT.

This clonotype has a count of ten or more. CDR3: CASSPGGTGYNEQFF. The CDR3 DNA sequence: TGCGCCAGCAGCCCCGGGGGGACAGGATACAATGAGCAGTTCTTC. The V and J genes are TRBV5-1 and TRBJ2-1; a weak D match, TRBD1 (8 bases). The germline gives CDR1 SGHRS, CDR2 YFSETQ. Trimming removed 4 bases at V and 4 bases at J, with 15 bases between. The CDR3 spans 15 residues.

V is TRBV10-2 and J is TRBJ2-2; D uncertain. The CDR3 is 14 amino acids. Trimming took 3 bases from V and 2 from J, leaving 7 bases between them. Germline V gene data show CDR1 as WSHSY and CDR2 as SAAADI. CDR3 coding DNA: TGCGCCAGCAGTGACGGGCCCAACACCGGGGAGCTGTTTTTT. Protein product: CASSDGPNTGELFF.

The chain employs TRBV6-1 and TRBJ1-2; D is perhaps TRBD1 (6 bases). V was cut by 4 bases and J by 6 bases, with 9 bases left in between. The CDR3 is 12 residues long. Germline assignment: CDR1 MNHNS and CDR2 SASEGT. In DNA form, the CDR3 reads TGTGCCAGCAGTGTTGGGGGGCATGGCTACACCTTC. The encoded protein is CASSVGGHGYTF.